A single sample gave rise to the 8 T cell receptor beta chains below, sequenced in a study of cytomegalovirus exposure and HLA in healthy donors. Assay used: immunoSEQ multiplex PCR; TCRdb lists only in-frame clones, some missing. The sample has hundreds of thousands of clones; 75% to 90% are singletons. Material: PBMCs. These receptors were obtained from a woman aged 18-29 years in good health and CMV-seronegative.

The chain carries TRBV4-1 and TRBJ2-1; tentatively, D is TRBD1 (6 bases). V dropped 1 base and J dropped 3 bases, with 13 bases sitting between them. The CDR3 runs to 16 residues. Per germline, CDR1 MGHRA and CDR2 YSYEKL. CDR3 sequence (DNA): TGCGCCAGCAGCCAAGTCCTTACAGGGATCTACAATGAGCAGTTCTTC. This encodes CASSQVLTGIYNEQFF.

V gene TRBV2 combines with J gene TRBJ1-2, with D tentatively TRBD1 (5 bases). V was cut by 3 bases and J by 6 bases, with 11 bases left in between. The CDR3 spans 13 residues. Germline V gene data show CDR1 as SNHLY and CDR2 as FYNNEI. The CDR3 reads CASSDRAGDGYTF. The CDR3 DNA reads as TGTGCCAGCAGTGACAGGGCGGGCGATGGCTACACCTTC.

V gene TRBV5-4 combines with J gene TRBJ2-7, with a tentative D call TRBD2 (5 bases). The CDR3 is made up of 13 amino acids. Germline-derived CDR1 and CDR2 are SGHNT and YYREEE (reference sequence). V shed 2 bases and J shed 3 bases, with 9 bases lying between them. The CDR3 protein is CASSLPGIYEQYF. In DNA, the CDR3 is TGTGCCAGCAGCTTACCGGGGATCTACGAGCAGTACTTC.

J is TRBJ2-1 and V is TRBV4-1, with 13 bases lining up with TRBD2. The CDR3 covers 17 residues. Trimming took 3 bases from V and 6 from J; bases not matched to a gene: 8. Germline V lookup: CDR1 MGHRA, CDR2 YSYEKL. CDR3: CASSHRPWTSGSNEQFF. CDR3 DNA sequence: TGCGCCAGCAGCCACCGACCCTGGACTAGCGGGAGCAATGAGCAGTTCTTC.

The gene calls are TRBV6-5 and TRBJ1-5, with no clear D. Germline loops: CDR1 MNHEY, CDR2 SVGAGI. The CDR3 is 14 amino acids. V dropped 6 bases and J dropped 1 base, with 10 bases sitting between them. The DNA for the CDR3 is TGTGCCAGCAGCACCGGACGGAGCAATCAGCCCCAGCATTTT. Encoded protein: CASSTGRSNQPQHF.

The chain couples TRBV29-1 to TRBJ1-1, with a weak D call TRBD1 (6 bases). The length of the CDR3 is 13 residues. Deletions cut 4 bases from V and 0 bases from J, with 9 bases between. Germline CDR1 and CDR2: SQVTM and ANQGSEA. The CDR3 spells CSVVRGMNTEAFF. The CDR3 region has the DNA TGCAGCGTTGTCAGGGGAATGAACACTGAAGCTTTCTTT.

V and J are TRBV4-2 and TRBJ1-2; 7 bases align to TRBD1. Per the germline V gene, CDR1 is LGHNA and CDR2 is YNFKEQ. This CDR3 is built from 15 residues. With 4 bases clipped from V and 3 bases from J, the junction kept 8 bases outside the gene matches. CDR3: CASSRGTARDYGYTF. CDR3 nucleotide sequence: TGTGCCAGCAGCCGGGGGACAGCCCGGGACTATGGCTACACCTTC.

This clone was seen once. This chain joins TRBV9 and TRBJ1-4; D remains unclear. This CDR3 is built from 14 residues. V lost 0 bases to trimming and J lost 0 bases, with 3 bases between them. The germline V gene has CDR1 SGDLS and CDR2 YYNGEE. In DNA, the CDR3 is TGTGCCAGCAGCGTAGCTCCAACTAATGAAAAACTGTTTTTT. This encodes CASSVAPTNEKLFF.